The source of this TCR beta chain is a study of shared clonotypes between healthy human individuals. Germline CDR1 is MNHNS and CDR2 is SASEGT. The CDR3 is 15 residues long. Trimming took off 0 bases at V and 7 bases at J, with 15 bases between the two ends. Some clones are missing from TCRdb's copy, which holds only in-frame ones; the method was immunoSEQ multiplex PCR. The repertoire holds more than 2,000,000 clones, around nine tenths seen once, with around 0.15% in the top ten. Sequenced material: naive CD4+ T cells sorted from blood. Noted subset: CD45RA+ positively selected. V is TRBV6-1 and J is TRBJ2-5; D is possibly TRBD2 (8 bases). The source of this sequence is a man between 18 and 29 years old in good health. The CDR3 nucleotides read TGTGCCAGCAGTGAAGCCGGGACTAGGACAGGGACCCAGTACTTC. Its protein is CASSEAGTRTGTQYF.